Below, 21 T cell receptor beta chains from the same sample are listed, as sequenced in a study of cytomegalovirus exposure and HLA in healthy donors. Primers included in the PCR were 60 Vbeta and 13 Jbeta primers. Assay used: immunoSEQ multiplex PCR; TCRdb lists only in-frame clones, some missing. Of around 100,000 clones detected, around 66% appear once; the ten largest clones hold roughly 8.7%. Input material: PBMCs. The receptors originated from a man younger than 35 in good health and CMV-seropositive.

CDR3 amino acids: CASSFREGNQPQHF. The DNA of the CDR3 is TGTGCCAGCAGTTTCAGGGAAGGCAATCAGCCCCAGCATTTT. The V call is TRBV28, the J call TRBJ1-5; D is possibly TRBD1 (5 bases). The V end lost 3 bases, the J end lost 2 bases, and 8 bases lay between the germline ends. The CDR3 is made up of 14 amino acids. Per the germline V gene, CDR1 is MDHEN and CDR2 is SYDVKM.

V usage is TRBV4-2 and J usage is TRBJ2-3; 10 bases match TRBD1. V trimming: 3 bases; J trimming: 1 base; junction bases outside the gene matches: 7. Germline V lookup: CDR1 LGHNA, CDR2 YNFKEQ. The CDR3 loop spans 17 amino acids. CDR3 sequence reads: CASSQYAGTGGTDTQYF. In DNA, the CDR3 is TGTGCCAGCAGCCAGTACGCCGGGACAGGGGGCACAGATACGCAGTATTTT.

J is TRBJ2-5 and V is TRBV19, with TRBD2 matching 8 bases. This CDR3 spans 15 amino acids. The germline V gene has CDR1 LNHDA and CDR2 SQIVND (reference sequence). V shed 10 bases, J shed 4 bases, and the junction held 14 bases outside the gene matches. CDR3 protein: CATREGPGGLETQYF. CDR3 DNA sequence: TGTGCCACTCGAGAGGGCCCGGGGGGGCTAGAGACCCAGTACTTC.

This sequence joins TRBV12-5 and TRBJ2-5; tentatively, D is TRBD2 (6 bases). The V and J ends lost 6 bases and 2 bases respectively, with 10 bases between them. Germline lookup yields CDR1 LGHNT and CDR2 FRNRAP. This CDR3 is built from 13 residues. CDR3 DNA sequence: TGTGCTAGTGGGCGAGGGACTCAAGAGACCCAGTACTTC. This codes for CASGRGTQETQYF.

The chain recombines TRBV27 with TRBJ2-7, with D perhaps TRBD1 (6 bases). The ends were cut back, 2 bases at V and 10 bases at J, with 15 bases in the middle. The CDR3 has 13 residues. Germline V lookup: CDR1 MNHEY, CDR2 SMNVEV (reference sequence). The CDR3 bases are TGTGCCAGCAGTTTAGGACAGCCTTCCCCTCAGTACTTC. Translating gives CASSLGQPSPQYF.

V is TRBV7-6 and J is TRBJ2-7; D unclear. The CDR3 spans 13 residues. V was shortened by 1 base and J by 3 bases, with 7 bases between the two germline ends. CDR1 and CDR2 from the germline V gene are SGHVS and FNYEAQ. Written as DNA, the CDR3 is TGTGCCAGCAGCTTAGGGCCAAACTACGAGCAGTACTTC. This codes for CASSLGPNYEQYF.

The rearrangement uses TRBV2 and TRBJ2-5; possibly TRBD2 for D (6 bases). The CDR3 totals 14 residues. Per the germline V gene, CDR1 is SNHLY and CDR2 is FYNNEI. With 6 bases removed from V and 6 bases from J, the gap between germline ends came to 17 bases. CDR3 loop: CASSQGWGVKTQYF. The CDR3 region has the DNA TGTGCCAGCAGCCAGGGTTGGGGGGTTAAGACCCAGTACTTC. Based on the CDR3 plus reference TRBV2 and TRBJ2-5, the full variable domain is EPEVTQTPSHQVTQMGQEVILRCVPISNHLYFYWYRQILGQKVEFLVSFYNNEISEKSEIFDDQFSVERPDGSNFTLKIRSTKLEDSAMYFCASSQGWGVKTQYFGPGTRLLVL.

J is TRBJ1-2 and V is TRBV5-6; 9 nucleotides agree with TRBD1. The trim removed 2 bases at V and 3 bases at J, leaving 8 bases unmatched. The germline gives CDR1 SGHDT, CDR2 YYEEEE. The CDR3 is 16 amino acids. CDR3 amino acids: CASSLGVRDRDYGYTF. In nucleotides, the CDR3 is TGTGCCAGCAGCTTAGGGGTTCGGGACAGGGACTATGGCTACACCTTC.

The chain employs TRBV6-1 and TRBJ2-4; D is possibly TRBD2 (6 bases). The CDR3 totals 18 residues. Per the germline V gene, CDR1 is MNHNS and CDR2 is SASEGT. The V end was cut by 3 bases, the J end by 2 bases, with 20 bases between. The CDR3 DNA follows: TGTGCCAGCAGTGAGTATGGGAAGGTCGCGGGAACCAAAAACATTCAGTACTTC. Translating gives CASSEYGKVAGTKNIQYF.

The chain carries TRBV10-3 and TRBJ1-6; D uncertain. Germline lookup yields CDR1 ENHRY and CDR2 SYGVKD. V gave up 4 bases and J gave up 6 bases, with 10 bases separating them. CDR3 length equals 14 residues. Here the CDR3 reads CAISASLSNSPLHF. CDR3 sequence (DNA): TGTGCCATCAGTGCTTCCCTCTCTAATTCACCCCTCCACTTT.

A note on this clone: The conserved phenylalanine or tryptophan is not found at the CDR3 terminus, so this likely reflects a read error. This rearrangement joins TRBV5-6 to TRBJ2-7; weak D call: TRBD2 (7 bases). The germline V gene encodes CDR1 SGHDT and CDR2 YYEEEE. The CDR3 is 14 residues long. With 3 bases removed from V and 3 bases from J, the gap between germline ends came to 13 bases. CDR3 nucleotides: TGTGCCAGCAGCTCGGAGGGGGGGAGCTACGAGCAGTACCTC. It codes for CASSSEGGSYEQYL.

In this sample, this clone is medium-sized. The chain employs TRBV6-1 and TRBJ1-4, with TRBD1 matching over 9 bases. The V and J ends lost 1 base and 7 bases, in that order; junction bases with no gene match: 1. The germline gives CDR1 MNHNS, CDR2 SASEGT. The CDR3 totals 14 residues. The DNA for the CDR3 is TGTGCCAGCAGTGAAGGGACAGGGGTTGAAAAACTGTTTTTT. Translation: CASSEGTGVEKLFF.

V and J are TRBV6-1 and TRBJ2-3, with D hard to call. V lost 2 bases to trimming and J lost 3 bases, with 9 bases between them. This CDR3 has 14 amino acids. Per germline, CDR1 MNHNS and CDR2 SASEGT. Here the CDR3 reads CASSEPRGTDTQYF. For the CDR3, the DNA is TGTGCCAGCAGTGAACCCCGAGGAACAGATACGCAGTATTTT.

This clone was seen once. This chain joins TRBV18 and TRBJ2-7, with 10 positions matching TRBD2. Germline trimming cut 1 base from V and 2 bases from J; bases unmatched to any gene: 11. The CDR3 loop spans 18 amino acids. CDR1 KGHSH and CDR2 LQKENI come from the germline V gene. This CDR3 reads CASSPRRASGGATYEQYF. DNA for the CDR3: TGTGCCAGCTCACCACGTCGGGCGAGCGGGGGGGCAACCTACGAGCAGTACTTC.

V gene TRBV5-4 combines with J gene TRBJ1-1; a possible D gene is TRBD1 (5 bases). Trimming stripped 4 bases from V and 0 bases from J, with 7 bases between. CDR1 and CDR2 from the germline V gene are SGHNT and YYREEE (reference sequence). CDR3 length equals 13 residues. The CDR3 region is CASSLTVNTEAFF. As DNA, the CDR3 is TGTGCCAGCAGCCTGACAGTGAACACTGAAGCTTTCTTT. The full variable domain, with the rest looked up from reference TRBV5-4 and TRBJ1-1, is ETGVTQSPTHLIKTRGQQVTLRCSSQSGHNTVSWYQQALGQGPQFIFQYYREEENGRGNFPPRFSGLQFPNYSSELNVNALELDDSALYLCASSLTVNTEAFFGQGTRLTVV.

Worth noting for this clone: Other DNA variants within this sample encode the same CDR3. The V call is TRBV29-1, the J call TRBJ1-2; D is possibly TRBD1 (6 bases). CDR1 SQVTM and CDR2 ANQGSEA come from the germline V gene. The CDR3 spans 11 residues. V lost 4 bases to trimming and J lost 5 bases, with 8 bases between them. CDR3 DNA sequence: TGCAGCGTTGGACAGGAGTATGGCTACACCTTC. Its translation: CSVGQEYGYTF.

V and J are TRBV2 and TRBJ2-5; D is unresolved. There are 16 residues in the CDR3. V lost 3 bases and J lost 5, with 19 bases in between. Per the germline V gene, CDR1 is SNHLY and CDR2 is FYNNEI. CDR3 in amino acids: CASSERSAVFAETQYF. In DNA, the CDR3 is TGTGCCAGCAGTGAGAGGTCTGCCGTTTTTGCTGAGACCCAGTACTTC.

V gene TRBV27 combines with J gene TRBJ2-5; D possibly corresponds to TRBD1 (5 bases). Trimming shortened V by 3 bases and J by 4 bases, and 9 bases separated the two germline ends. Germline V gives CDR1 MNHEY, CDR2 SMNVEV (reference sequence). The CDR3 is 13 residues long. CDR3 bases: TGTGCCAGCAGTTTCCAGGGCCCAGAGACCCAGTACTTC. It specifies CASSFQGPETQYF.

The chain uses TRBV10-3 and TRBJ1-2; tentative D call: TRBD1 (6 bases). V was pared by 2 bases and J by 0 bases, with 7 bases between. This CDR3 contains 14 residues. Per germline, CDR1 ENHRY and CDR2 SYGVKD. The CDR3 protein is CAISEGGTNYGYTF. In DNA, the CDR3 is TGTGCCATCAGTGAGGGGGGCACTAACTATGGCTACACCTTC.

The chain uses TRBV28 and TRBJ1-1; no firm D call. Trimming removed 6 bases from V and 10 bases from J, with 18 bases in between. Germline V gives CDR1 MDHEN, CDR2 SYDVKM. The CDR3 is made up of 13 amino acids. Written as DNA, the CDR3 is TGTGCCAGCAGCCGAGTGGACGTCGGAGGAGCTTTCTTT. As protein: CASSRVDVGGAFF. Drawing the rest from reference TRBV28 and TRBJ1-1, the complete variable domain is DVKVTQSSRYLVKRTGEKVFLECVQDMDHENMFWYRQDPGLGLRLIYFSYDVKMKEKGDIPEGYSVSREKKERFSLILESASTNQTSMYLCASSRVDVGGAFFGQGTRLTVV.

The chain carries TRBV30 and TRBJ2-7; 9 bases align to TRBD1. Germline V gives CDR1 GTSNPN, CDR2 SVGIG (reference sequence). After removal of 2 bases from V and 6 bases from J, the junction contained 11 bases not matched to a gene. CDR3 length equals 15 residues. CDR3 residues: CAWSQGQGGILEQYF. CDR3 coding DNA: TGTGCCTGGAGTCAGGGACAGGGAGGGATTCTCGAGCAGTACTTC. Filled out from reference TRBV30 and TRBJ2-7, the complete variable domain reads SQTIHQWPATLVQPVGSPLSLECTVEGTSNPNLYWYRQAAGRGLQLLFYSVGIGQISSEVPQNLSASRPQDRQFILSSKKLLLSDSGFYLCAWSQGQGGILEQYFGPGTRLTVT.